This T cell receptor (beta chain) derives from a study of tumor and adjacent non-tumor tissue in lung cancer. Study-wide background: The cohort had around eleven adenocarcinoma, 2 squamous cell and 1 small cell patients. Stage I to III disease affected about nine men and roughly five women aged roughly 31 to 85.

Deletions cut 7 bases from V and 3 bases from J, with 22 bases between. The CDR3 spans 15 residues. Looked up from germline, CDR1 is DFQATT and CDR2 is SNEGSKA (reference sequence). Points on this clonotype: A much larger clone differs from this one at a single base, so this may be a read error.

The library came from three nested PCR rounds adapted from ARM-PCR protocols. TCRdb used MiXCR to reprocess the multiplex PCR reads, holding one entry per CDR3 protein. The table records fewer than 85,000 distinct CDR3 sequences, under 85% of them present only once. No cell sorting was done before RNA was extracted from the tissue. Sequencing was performed on lung tumor tissue. J is TRBJ2-7 and V is TRBV20-1, with D uncertain. This sequence was found in a woman in her forties or fifties with non-small cell lung cancer. The CDR3 here is CSVPVTAHDFYEQYF. The CDR3 nucleotides read TGCAGTGTGCCGGTTACGGCCCACGACTTCTACGAGCAGTACTTC.